The T cell receptor (beta chain) under discussion was sequenced for a study of shared clonotypes between healthy human individuals. Study-wide results and limits: Exclusively blood specimens were collected; tissue repertoires likely differ.

Here immunoSEQ multiplex PCR was the method, and the copy in TCRdb shows in-frame clones only, minus some. The sample yields hundreds of thousands of clones, about 80% seen once. Trimming cost V 1 base and J 1 base; bases outside gene matches: 6. The CDR3 extends over 16 amino acids. Germline loops: CDR1 SEHNR, CDR2 FQNEAQ (reference sequence). Details on this clone: Antigen specificity is unknown.

The receptor was isolated from a woman aged 25 to 39 in good health. The sequenced material came from memory CD4+ T cells sorted from blood. Indicated subset: CD45RA-negative fraction. This chain joins TRBV7-9 and TRBJ2-7, with 8 positions matching TRBD1. CDR3 sequence: CASSLGLDRASYEQYF. For the CDR3, the DNA is TGTGCCAGCAGCTTAGGATTGGACAGGGCATCCTACGAGCAGTACTTC.